This T cell receptor beta chain was documented in a study of cytomegalovirus exposure and HLA in healthy donors. Trimming took off 6 bases at V and 7 bases at J, with 6 bases between the two ends. Germline V gene sequence: CDR1 KGHSH, CDR2 LQKENI. This CDR3 region has 11 residues. This clone was seen only a few times. PCR employed 60 Vbeta and 13 Jbeta primers. The table came from immunoSEQ multiplex PCR; TCRdb's copy has only in-frame clones and leaves some out. Of 95,000 to 100,000 clones listed, 75% were seen once; the top ten hold roughly a tenth. The chain combines TRBV18 with TRBJ1-4; no clear D gene. Specimen: PBMCs. The TCR was taken from a man in his fifties or sixties in good health and CMV-seronegative. CDR3 sequence (DNA): TGTGCCAGCTCGAGAGGTGAAAAACTGTTTTTT. This encodes CASSRGEKLFF.